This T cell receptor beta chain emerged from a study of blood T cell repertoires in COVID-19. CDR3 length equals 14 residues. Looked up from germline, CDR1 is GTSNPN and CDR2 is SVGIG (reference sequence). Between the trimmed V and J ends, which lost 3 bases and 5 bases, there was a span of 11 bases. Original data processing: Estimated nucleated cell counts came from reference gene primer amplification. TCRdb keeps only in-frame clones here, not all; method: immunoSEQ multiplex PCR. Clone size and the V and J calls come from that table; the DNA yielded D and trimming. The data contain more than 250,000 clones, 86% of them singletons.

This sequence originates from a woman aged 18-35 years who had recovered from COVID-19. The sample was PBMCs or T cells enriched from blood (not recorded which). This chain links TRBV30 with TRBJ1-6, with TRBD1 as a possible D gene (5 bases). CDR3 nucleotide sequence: TGTGCCTGGAGGACGGGACTGAATAATTCACCCCTCCACTTT. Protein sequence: CAWRTGLNNSPLHF. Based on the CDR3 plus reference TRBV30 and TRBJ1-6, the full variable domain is SQTIHQWPATLVQPVGSPLSLECTVEGTSNPNLYWYRQAAGRGLQLLFYSVGIGQISSEVPQNLSASRPQDRQFILSSKKLLLSDSGFYLCAWRTGLNNSPLHFGNGTRLTVT.